This T cell receptor beta chain was profiled in a study of cytomegalovirus exposure and HLA in healthy donors. Overall study: The platform used for the 120 or so validation repertoires matched that of the approximately 620 first-cohort repertoires, a later analysis reported. Study-level points and caveats: The study labeled fewer than 200 TCR beta chains cytomegalovirus-associated. In vitro checks showed that a few CMV-associated chains really do target CMV antigens. Per published reports, the classifier diagnosed cytomegalovirus status with high specificity and sensitivity.

CDR3 length: 15 residues. Germline V gives CDR1 SGHAT, CDR2 FQNNGV. V shed 1 base, J shed 2 bases, and the junction held 3 bases outside the gene matches. Assay: immunoSEQ multiplex PCR; the TCRdb copy retains only in-frame clones and omits some. The sample consists of 180,000 or so clones, approximately 87% of them appearing once. Worth noting for this clone: What it recognizes is unknown.

The specimen sequenced was PBMCs. This TCR was recovered from a woman aged 25 to 39 in good health and CMV-seronegative. The chain employs TRBV11-2 and TRBJ2-7; 9 bases are a match to TRBD2. In nucleotides, the CDR3 is TGTGCCAGCAGCTTAGGACTAGCGGTGACCTACGAGCAGTACTTC. It specifies CASSLGLAVTYEQYF.